This TCR beta chain appears in the sequencing data of a study of blood T cell repertoires in COVID-19. For the study at large: Samples representing acute and convalescent COVID-19 were sourced from the United States, Italy and Spain. Nucleic acid was either cDNA or gDNA, and it came from T cells, B-cell-depleted T cells, or PBMCs.

The CDR3 sequence is 17 residues long. Germline V CDR1 and CDR2: SGHTA, FQGNSA. The V end was cut by 1 base, the J end by 0 bases, with 13 bases between. In the study's own analysis: It was from reference gene primer amplification that nucleated cell counts were estimated. Produced via immunoSEQ multiplex PCR; TCRdb's table is partial and in-frame only. The DNA gave D and trimming, while V, J and clone size come from that table. This sample yields 100,000 to 140,000 clones, of which 75% to 95% are seen a single time; around 1.2% belongs to the top ten. This clone has only one observation. The chain joins TRBV7-2 to TRBJ1-3; possible D gene TRBD1, 6 bases. This receptor was identified in a woman younger than 45 with acute or convalescent COVID-19. The material sequenced was peripheral blood. The CDR3 DNA sequence: TGTGCCAGCAGCTTAGGGGGACATTTGAGCTCTGGAAACACCATATATTTT. This gives the protein CASSLGGHLSSGNTIYF.